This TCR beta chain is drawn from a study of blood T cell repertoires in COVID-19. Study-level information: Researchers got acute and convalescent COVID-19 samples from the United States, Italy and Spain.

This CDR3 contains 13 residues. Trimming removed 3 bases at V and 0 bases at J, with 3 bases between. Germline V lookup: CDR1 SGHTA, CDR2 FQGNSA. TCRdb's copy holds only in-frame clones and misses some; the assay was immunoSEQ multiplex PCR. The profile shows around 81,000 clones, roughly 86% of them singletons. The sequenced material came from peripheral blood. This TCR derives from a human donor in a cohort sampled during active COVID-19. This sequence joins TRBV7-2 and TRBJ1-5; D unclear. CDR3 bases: TGTGCCAGCAGCTTTAATAGCAATCAGCCCCAGCATTTT. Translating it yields CASSFNSNQPQHF.